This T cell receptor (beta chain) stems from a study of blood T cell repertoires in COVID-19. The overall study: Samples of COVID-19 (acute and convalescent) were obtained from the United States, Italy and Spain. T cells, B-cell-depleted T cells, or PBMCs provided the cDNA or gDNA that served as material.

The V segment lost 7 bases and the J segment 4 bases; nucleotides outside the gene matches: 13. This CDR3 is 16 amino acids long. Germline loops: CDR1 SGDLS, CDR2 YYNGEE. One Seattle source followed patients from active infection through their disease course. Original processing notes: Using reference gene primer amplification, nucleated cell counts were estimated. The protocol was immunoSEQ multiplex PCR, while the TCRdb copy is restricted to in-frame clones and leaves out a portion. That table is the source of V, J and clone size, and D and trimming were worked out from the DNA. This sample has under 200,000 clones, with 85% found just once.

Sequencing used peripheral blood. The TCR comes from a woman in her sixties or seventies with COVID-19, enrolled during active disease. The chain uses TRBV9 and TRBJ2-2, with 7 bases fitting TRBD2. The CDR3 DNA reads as TGTGCCAGCTCCCTAAGCGGGGCTACCTTCACCGGGGAGCTGTTTTTT. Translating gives CASSLSGATFTGELFF. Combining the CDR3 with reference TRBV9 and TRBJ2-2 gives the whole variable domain DSGVTQTPKHLITATGQRVTLRCSPRSGDLSVYWYQQSLDQGLQFLIQYYNGEERAKGNILERFSAQQFPDLHSELNLSSLELGDSALYFCASSLSGATFTGELFFGEGSRLTVL.